The 17 T cell receptor beta chains given below trace back to one sample, sequenced in a study of CD8+ T cells in alopecia areata. RNA was isolated and reverse transcribed to cDNA, the sequencing template. TCRdb keeps only in-frame clones here, not all; method: immunoSEQ multiplex PCR. This sample has about 130,000 clones, with 49% found just once. Source: CD8+ T cells sorted from blood, taken at week 0. Source of these receptors: a human donor with alopecia areata.

This chain uses TRBV7-9 with TRBJ2-3; 9 bases agree with TRBD2. V lost 1 base and J lost 1; bases outside the gene matches: 6. Per germline, CDR1 SEHNR and CDR2 FQNEAQ (reference sequence). The CDR3 runs to 17 residues. The CDR3 DNA follows: TGTGCCAGCAGCTTAGAGGCTAGCGGGGCCGGCACAGATACGCAGTATTTT. This encodes CASSLEASGAGTDTQYF.

The V call is TRBV7-9, the J call TRBJ1-2; 7 bases match TRBD1. V lost 6 bases to trimming and J lost 7 bases; unmatched junction nucleotides: 14. CDR1 is SEHNR, CDR2 FQNEAQ, per germline (reference sequence). This CDR3 spans 15 amino acids. Here the CDR3 reads CASSSSPGQAPGYTF. The CDR3 region has the DNA TGTGCCAGCAGTTCATCCCCCGGACAGGCTCCTGGCTACACCTTC.

V usage is TRBV27 and J usage is TRBJ2-6; unclear D gene. Germline loops: CDR1 MNHEY, CDR2 SMNVEV (reference sequence). Trimming left V 7 bases short and J 0 bases short, with 22 bases between. The CDR3 is 19 amino acids. CDR3 in DNA: TGTGCCAGCACCTCCCTAACCCGTGCCCTTCCCTCTGGGGCCAACGTCCTGACTTTC. Its translation: CASTSLTRALPSGANVLTF.

V gene TRBV12-2 combines with J gene TRBJ1-6. TRBV12-2 is a listed pseudogene. This CDR3 comprises 16 residues. The CDR3 loop reads CASRLVGGTYNSPLHF. DNA for the CDR3: TGTGCAAGTCGCTTAGTTGGGGGGACCTATAATTCACCCCTCCACTTT.

The rearrangement uses TRBV15 and TRBJ1-1; D gene uncertain. There are 12 residues in the CDR3. Per germline, CDR1 LNHNV and CDR2 YYDKDF (reference sequence). V shed 4 bases and J shed 0 bases, with 3 bases lying between them. CDR3 region: CATSNLNTEAFF. Written as DNA, the CDR3 is TGTGCCACCAGCAACCTGAACACTGAAGCTTTCTTT.

This clone has a handful of counts. This rearrangement joins TRBV10-3 to TRBJ1-5; TRBD1 matches at 9 bases. Germline V gives CDR1 ENHRY, CDR2 SYGVKD. V was clipped by 3 bases and J by 1 base; unmatched bases: 4. The CDR3 runs to 16 residues. The DNA of the CDR3 is TGTGCCATCAGTGAACAGGGGGCGGGAAGCAATCAGCCCCAGCATTTT. This gives the protein CAISEQGAGSNQPQHF.

By sample share, this clone is medium-sized. V usage is TRBV25-1 and J usage is TRBJ1-2; no clear D gene. V lost 6 bases and J 4 bases, leaving 12 bases between the germline ends. Germline V CDR1 and CDR2: MGHDK, SYGVNS. CDR3 length: 13 residues. The CDR3: CASSETEIYGYTF. CDR3 DNA sequence: TGTGCCAGCAGCGAAACGGAGATCTATGGCTACACCTTC.

The rearrangement uses TRBV7-9 and TRBJ2-1; perhaps D is TRBD1 or TRBD2 (6 bases each). The CDR3 totals 17 residues. Germline CDR1 and CDR2: SEHNR and FQNEAQ (reference sequence). The V end lost 2 bases, the J end lost 6 bases, and 20 bases lay between the germline ends. The CDR3 protein is CASSLYSGTRGVNEQFF. Here the CDR3 DNA reads TGTGCCAGCAGCTTATACTCCGGGACAAGGGGGGTCAATGAGCAGTTCTTC.

This clone has a single count. V is TRBV29-1 and J is TRBJ2-7; 9 nucleotides line up with TRBD1. CDR1 SQVTM and CDR2 ANQGSEA come from the germline V gene. CDR3 size: 11 residues. V lost 7 bases, J lost 7 bases, and 5 bases stayed unmatched. This CDR3 is CSAMDRGEQYF. In DNA form, the CDR3 reads TGCAGCGCAATGGACAGGGGAGAGCAGTACTTC.

This chain joins TRBV29-1 and TRBJ2-2; 8 bases align to TRBD2. The length of the CDR3 is 15 residues. Germline CDR1 is SQVTM and CDR2 is ANQGSEA. Trimming removed 0 bases from V and 3 bases from J; junction bases left unmatched: 3. The CDR3 here is CSVEDWRGDTGELFF. CDR3 nucleotide sequence: TGCAGCGTTGAAGATTGGCGGGGGGACACCGGGGAGCTGTTTTTT.

CDR3 sequence reads: CASGQGSSGANVLTF. The CDR3 DNA reads as TGTGCCAGCGGGCAGGGGAGCTCTGGGGCCAACGTCCTGACTTTC. This rearrangement joins TRBV6-5 to TRBJ2-6; D may be TRBD1 (6 bases). CDR1 is MNHEY and CDR2 is SVGAGI in the germline V gene. The CDR3 runs 15 residues. Trimming left V 8 bases short and J 0 bases short, with 11 bases between.

This rearrangement joins TRBV5-1 to TRBJ1-4; no clear D gene. CDR3 length: 14 amino acids. Germline V lookup: CDR1 SGHRS, CDR2 YFSETQ. The V end was cut by 0 bases, the J end by 0 bases, with 3 bases between. CDR3 sequence reads: CASSLGATNEKLFF. The CDR3 bases are TGCGCCAGCAGCTTGGGAGCAACTAATGAAAAACTGTTTTTT.

The genes are TRBV6-6 and TRBJ2-5; 9 bases map to TRBD2. With V trimmed by 6 bases and J by 7 bases, 9 bases remained unmatched. The CDR3 is made up of 14 amino acids. CDR1 is MNHNY and CDR2 is SVGAGI in the germline V gene (reference sequence). The chain's CDR3 is CASSGWASGVTQYF. CDR3 bases: TGTGCCAGCAGCGGGTGGGCTAGCGGGGTGACCCAGTACTTC.

The V gene is TRBV13, the J gene TRBJ2-1; D may be TRBD2 (5 bases). V was pared by 5 bases and J by 6 bases, with 14 bases between. Germline V gene lookup returns CDR1 PRHDT and CDR2 FYEKMQ (reference sequence). The CDR3 has 14 residues. CDR3 loop: CASSPGRESNEQFF. The CDR3 region has the DNA TGTGCCAGCAGCCCCGGCCGGGAAAGCAATGAGCAGTTCTTC.

A few counts support this clone. The chain recombines TRBV9 with TRBJ1-6; no clear D. Trimming removed 0 bases at V and 8 bases at J, with 12 bases between. The CDR3 has 15 amino acids. Germline V gene data show CDR1 as SGDLS and CDR2 as YYNGEE. The CDR3 DNA sequence: TGTGCCAGCAGCGTAGGAGAGACAATGGATTCACCCCTCCACTTT. Translating it yields CASSVGETMDSPLHF. Using reference TRBV9 and TRBJ1-6 for the parts outside the CDR3, the full variable domain is DSGVTQTPKHLITATGQRVTLRCSPRSGDLSVYWYQQSLDQGLQFLIQYYNGEERAKGNILERFSAQQFPDLHSELNLSSLELGDSALYFCASSVGETMDSPLHFGNGTRLTVT.

This chain connects TRBV30 to TRBJ1-6; no reliable D call. CDR1 is GTSNPN and CDR2 is SVGIG in the germline V gene (reference sequence). The CDR3 has 14 amino acids. Trimming pared 4 bases from V and 10 bases from J, leaving 17 bases between. CDR3 in amino acids: CAWNPDWLRSPLHF. DNA of the CDR3: TGTGCCTGGAATCCGGACTGGCTTCGATCACCCCTCCACTTT.

The CDR3 DNA reads as TGTGCCAGCAGCAAAACCGACAGGGGGACTGAAGCTTTCTTT. Its protein product is CASSKTDRGTEAFF. V usage is TRBV13 and J usage is TRBJ1-1; 9 bases are shared with TRBD1. The CDR3 covers 14 residues. The V gene end was trimmed by 5 bases and the J gene end by 5 bases; junction bases not matched to a gene: 6. Germline V gene lookup returns CDR1 PRHDT and CDR2 FYEKMQ (reference sequence). Filled out from reference TRBV13 and TRBJ1-1, the complete variable domain reads AAGVIQSPRHLIKEKRETATLKCYPIPRHDTVYWYQQGPGQDPQFLISFYEKMQSDKGSIPDRFSAQQFSDYHSELNMSSLELGDSALYFCASSKTDRGTEAFFGQGTRLTVV.